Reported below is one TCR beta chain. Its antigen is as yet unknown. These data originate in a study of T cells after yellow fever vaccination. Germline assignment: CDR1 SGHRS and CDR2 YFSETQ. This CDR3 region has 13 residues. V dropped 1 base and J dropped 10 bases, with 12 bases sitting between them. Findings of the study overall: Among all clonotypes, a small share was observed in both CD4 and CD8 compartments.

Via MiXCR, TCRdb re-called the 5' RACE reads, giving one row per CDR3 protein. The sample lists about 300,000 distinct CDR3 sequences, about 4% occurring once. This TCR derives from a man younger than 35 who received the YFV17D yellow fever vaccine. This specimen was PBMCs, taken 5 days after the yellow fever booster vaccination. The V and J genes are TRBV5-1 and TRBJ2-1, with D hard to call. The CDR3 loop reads CASSLPGRQEQFF. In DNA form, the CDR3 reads TGCGCCAGCAGCTTGCCGGGCAGGCAAGAGCAGTTCTTC.